The 22 T cell receptor beta chains in this list originate from one sample, sequenced in a study of glioma-infiltrating T cells after dendritic cell vaccination. Profiled with immunoSEQ multiplex PCR; TCRdb holds only in-frame clones, not every one. The table lists 3,000 to 4,000 clones, 85% to 95% of them singletons. The sequencing used blood, collected before dendritic cell vaccination. All receptors derive from a human donor with glioblastoma.

The CDR3 DNA is TGTGCCAGTACCGACAGGGCTTTTAATGAAAAACTGTTTTTT. As protein: CASTDRAFNEKLFF. This sequence joins TRBV19 and TRBJ1-4, with 7 bases that match TRBD1. Trimming cost V 7 bases and J 4 bases; bases outside gene matches: 6. Germline values: CDR1 LNHDA, CDR2 SQIVND (reference sequence). The CDR3 contains 14 residues.

The chain combines TRBV19 with TRBJ2-6, with D perhaps TRBD2 (6 bases). Germline lookup yields CDR1 LNHDA and CDR2 SQIVND (reference sequence). Between the trimmed V and J ends, which lost 3 bases and 1 base, there was a span of 7 bases. This CDR3 has 15 amino acids. The CDR3 loop is CASSIGGSGANVLTF. CDR3 bases: TGTGCCAGTAGTATCGGAGGGTCTGGGGCCAACGTCCTGACTTTC. The variable domain in full, completed from reference TRBV19 and TRBJ2-6, reads DGGITQSPKYLFRKEGQNVTLSCEQNLNHDAMYWYRQDPGQGLRLIYYSQIVNDFQKGDIAEGYSVSREKKESFPLTVTSAQKNPTAFYLCASSIGGSGANVLTFGAGSRLTVL.

V is TRBV9 and J is TRBJ2-2, with a tentative D call TRBD1 (6 bases). Deletions cut 7 bases from V and 1 base from J, with 14 bases between. The CDR3 extends over 15 amino acids. Germline CDR1 SGDLS, CDR2 YYNGEE. CDR3 in amino acids: CASHTGKMNTGELFF. The DNA of the CDR3 is TGTGCCAGCCACACAGGGAAAATGAACACCGGGGAGCTGTTTTTT.

This sequence joins TRBV5-1 and TRBJ2-3, with 10 bases that match TRBD2. CDR3 size: 16 residues. Unmatched junction bases numbered 6, after V lost 0 bases and J lost 5 bases. From germline, CDR1 is SGHRS and CDR2 YFSETQ. CDR3: CASSLGLAGEVDTQYF. The CDR3 DNA reads TGCGCCAGCAGCTTGGGTCTAGCGGGAGAGGTAGATACGCAGTATTTT.

V is TRBV6-4 and J is TRBJ2-3, with D possibly matching TRBD1 (6 bases). Germline CDR1 and CDR2: MRHNA and SNTAGT. The CDR3 has 14 residues. V lost 6 bases, J lost 2 bases, and 12 bases lay in between. This CDR3 is CASRRQASTDTQYF. CDR3 DNA: TGTGCCAGCAGGAGACAGGCCTCCACAGATACGCAGTATTTT.

V is TRBV7-2 and J is TRBJ2-3, with TRBD2 identical over 13 bases. This CDR3 has 18 residues. V lost 3 bases, J lost 3 bases, and 9 bases stayed unmatched. Germline CDR1 and CDR2: SGHTA and FQGNSA. The CDR3 nucleotides read TGTGCCAGCAGCTTGTCACTAGCGGGAGGGCCCCGGACAGATACGCAGTATTTT. Encoded protein: CASSLSLAGGPRTDTQYF. The variable domain in full, with the rest retrieved from reference TRBV7-2 and TRBJ2-3, is GAGVSQSPSNKVTEKGKDVELRCDPISGHTALYWYRQSLGQGLEFLIYFQGNSAPDKSGLPSDRFSAERTGGSVSTLTIQRTQQEDSAVYLCASSLSLAGGPRTDTQYFGPGTRLTVL.

This chain joins TRBV9 and TRBJ2-3; D uncertain. The CDR3 contains 15 residues. The germline CDR1 and CDR2 sequences are SGDLS and YYNGEE. V was shortened by 0 bases and J by 2 bases, with 10 bases between the two germline ends. CDR3: CASSVATSYTDTQYF. In nucleotides, the CDR3 is TGTGCCAGCAGCGTAGCTACGAGCTACACAGATACGCAGTATTTT.

This sequence joins TRBV28 and TRBJ2-1; 12 bases fit TRBD2. Germline lookup yields CDR1 MDHEN and CDR2 SYDVKM. V lost 5 bases, J lost 5 bases, and 4 bases stayed unmatched. The CDR3 covers 15 residues. CDR3 bases: TGTGCCAGCAGTGAGGGACTAGCGGGCGACAATGAGCAGTTCTTC. This sequence encodes CASSEGLAGDNEQFF.

This clone was found once. The rearrangement links TRBV7-2 to TRBJ2-5, with 9 bases lining up with TRBD1. V lost 1 base to trimming and J lost 7 bases; unmatched junction nucleotides: 4. CDR1 is SGHTA and CDR2 is FQGNSA in the germline V gene. There are 14 residues in the CDR3. CDR3 bases: TGTGCCAGCAGCTTAGTTGTGGGACAGGGGACCCAGTACTTC. Translated, it gives CASSLVVGQGTQYF.

The rearrangement links TRBV19 to TRBJ1-1, with a possible D match to TRBD1 (6 bases). CDR3 length equals 13 residues. CDR1 is LNHDA, CDR2 SQIVND, per germline (reference sequence). V was pared by 3 bases and J by 6 bases, with 11 bases between. The CDR3 DNA reads as TGTGCCAGTAGTATGCTTGCAGGGGCTGAAGCTTTCTTT. Translating it yields CASSMLAGAEAFF.

This clone was seen just once. The rearrangement joins TRBV7-2 to TRBJ1-1; 11 nucleotides line up with TRBD1. V dropped 5 bases and J dropped 1; count of bases not matched to a gene: 6. The V gene's germline CDR1 is SGHTA and CDR2 FQGNSA. This CDR3 has 16 residues. The CDR3 DNA reads TGTGCCAGCAGCAAGGGACAGGGGGTTCAGAACACTGAAGCTTTCTTT. Protein sequence: CASSKGQGVQNTEAFF.

The V and J genes are TRBV27 and TRBJ2-1, with TRBD2 as a possible D gene (6 bases). There are 17 residues in the CDR3. The V and J ends lost 2 bases and 3 bases respectively, with 17 bases between them. Germline values: CDR1 MNHEY, CDR2 SMNVEV (reference sequence). The CDR3 here is CASSLATSLPLYNEQFF. The CDR3 DNA sequence: TGTGCCAGCAGTTTAGCCACTAGCCTCCCTCTCTACAATGAGCAGTTCTTC.

The chain recombines TRBV19 with TRBJ2-7, with 10 bases fitting TRBD2. V lost 6 bases and J lost 2; bases outside the gene matches: 4. The CDR3 runs to 14 residues. Germline assignment: CDR1 LNHDA and CDR2 SQIVND (reference sequence). This chain's CDR3 is CASSPSGSPYEQYF. DNA of the CDR3: TGTGCCAGTAGCCCTAGCGGGAGTCCCTACGAGCAGTACTTC.

The chain is built from TRBV30 and TRBJ1-5, with 7 nucleotides matching TRBD1. CDR1 GTSNPN and CDR2 SVGIG come from the germline V gene (reference sequence). This CDR3 comprises 14 residues. The trim removed 3 bases at V and 3 bases at J, leaving 5 bases unmatched. The CDR3 loop reads CAWSQGVTNQPQHF. For the CDR3, the DNA is TGTGCCTGGAGCCAGGGGGTTACCAATCAGCCCCAGCATTTT. The whole variable domain, filled in from reference TRBV30 and TRBJ1-5, reads SQTIHQWPATLVQPVGSPLSLECTVEGTSNPNLYWYRQAAGRGLQLLFYSVGIGQISSEVPQNLSASRPQDRQFILSSKKLLLSDSGFYLCAWSQGVTNQPQHFGDGTRLSIL.

The chain combines TRBV9 with TRBJ1-6; D uncertain. V lost 2 bases, J lost 7 bases, and 7 bases lay in between. The CDR3 totals 13 residues. From germline, CDR1 is SGDLS and CDR2 YYNGEE. The CDR3, as DNA: TGTGCCAGCAGCGTGGAGTTAAATTCACCCCTCCACTTT. Translation gives CASSVELNSPLHF.

The CDR3 DNA follows: TGTGCCTGGAAGGCTAGCTTCCTTTCCTACAATGAGCAGTTCTTC. This translates into CAWKASFLSYNEQFF. The chain has TRBV30 and TRBJ2-1, with a possible D match to TRBD2 (5 bases). With 4 bases removed from V and 1 base from J, the gap between germline ends came to 14 bases. Germline-derived CDR1 and CDR2 are GTSNPN and SVGIG (reference sequence). This CDR3 has 15 residues.

The chain combines TRBV7-2 with TRBJ1-1, with 8 nucleotides matching TRBD1. The CDR3 sequence is 17 residues long. The germline gives CDR1 SGHTA, CDR2 FQGNSA. V gave up 5 bases and J gave up 1 base; unmatched junction bases: 12. CDR3 residues: CASSRAGGRMKNTEAFF. The CDR3 coding sequence is TGTGCCAGCAGCCGAGCAGGGGGCCGAATGAAGAACACTGAAGCTTTCTTT.

The genes are TRBV30 and TRBJ1-2, with TRBD1 as a possible D gene (6 bases). Germline CDR1 is GTSNPN and CDR2 is SVGIG (reference sequence). The CDR3 totals 12 residues. V was cut by 1 base and J by 4 bases, with 7 bases left in between. The CDR3 here is CAWSAGAYGYTF. In nucleotides, the CDR3 is TGTGCCTGGAGTGCAGGGGCCTATGGCTACACCTTC.

The chain recombines TRBV6-4 with TRBJ2-7; 7 bases fit TRBD2. Unmatched junction bases numbered 6, after V lost 6 bases and J lost 4 bases. CDR3 length: 13 amino acids. CDR1 is MRHNA, CDR2 SNTAGT, per germline. The CDR3 region is CASRLGGRYEQYF. The DNA for the CDR3 is TGTGCCAGCAGACTGGGAGGGCGATACGAGCAGTACTTC.

The chain is built from TRBV29-1 and TRBJ2-7; D is ambiguous. Trimming removed 4 bases from V and 0 bases from J, with 13 bases in between. The V gene's germline CDR1 is SQVTM and CDR2 ANQGSEA. This CDR3 spans 14 amino acids. CDR3 in amino acids: CSVGVTVSSYEQYF. As DNA, the CDR3 is TGCAGCGTTGGGGTCACAGTCAGCTCCTACGAGCAGTACTTC.

The rearrangement links TRBV19 to TRBJ2-1; 7 positions agree with TRBD2. V gave up 3 bases and J gave up 8 bases; unmatched junction bases: 10. The CDR3 has 15 amino acids. Germline CDR1 LNHDA, CDR2 SQIVND (reference sequence). The CDR3 loop reads CASSIIAGVGDEQFF. DNA for the CDR3: TGTGCCAGTAGTATTATCGCGGGAGTAGGCGATGAGCAGTTCTTC.

The CDR3 nucleotides read TGCGCCAGCAGCTTGTCCCATGTGGAGACCCAGTACTTC. This codes for CASSLSHVETQYF. The chain combines TRBV5-1 with TRBJ2-5; D is undetermined. The V gene lost 1 base and the J gene lost 5 bases, with 9 bases spanning the gap. This CDR3 is built from 13 residues. From germline, CDR1 is SGHRS and CDR2 YFSETQ.